A single sample gave rise to the 27 T cell receptor beta chains below, sequenced in a study of T cells in narcolepsy. Here immunoSEQ multiplex PCR was the method, and the copy in TCRdb shows in-frame clones only, minus some. The sample lists about 27,000 clones; 70% to 80% were seen once. Sequenced material: memory (CD45RA-) CD4+ T cells from blood. These TCRs come from a human donor in good health.

The chain links TRBV4-3 to TRBJ1-1; no firm D call. Trimming took 4 bases from V and 9 from J, leaving 9 bases between them. Germline CDR1 reads LGHNA; CDR2 reads YSLEER. The CDR3 runs 11 residues. The CDR3 loop is CASSLTHQAFF. The CDR3 DNA follows: TGCGCCAGCAGCCTGACACACCAAGCTTTCTTT.

This rearrangement joins TRBV5-4 to TRBJ2-5; TRBD1 matches 7 bases. The CDR3 spans 15 residues. V was pared by 4 bases and J by 2 bases, with 8 bases of the junction left unmatched. Germline values: CDR1 SGHNT, CDR2 YYREEE (reference sequence). Here the CDR3 DNA reads TGTGCCAGCAGCACGGGACAGTTTATGCAAGAGACCCAGTACTTC. Its translation is CASSTGQFMQETQYF.

The chain recombines TRBV5-4 with TRBJ2-1, with TRBD2 matching 8 bases. V lost 0 bases and J lost 4; bases outside the gene matches: 3. CDR3 size: 15 residues. From germline, CDR1 is SGHNT and CDR2 YYREEE (reference sequence). The CDR3 is CASSLDGGAYNEQFF. Written as DNA, the CDR3 is TGTGCCAGCAGCTTGGACGGGGGGGCTTACAATGAGCAGTTCTTC.

The V and J genes are TRBV29-1 and TRBJ1-1, with no clear D. The ends were cut back, 7 bases at V and 7 bases at J, with 13 bases in the middle. The CDR3 consists of 11 residues. Germline V gene lookup returns CDR1 SQVTM and CDR2 ANQGSEA. CDR3 bases: TGCAGCGCCATGGGCTATAGTGAAGCTTTCTTT. Amino acid sequence: CSAMGYSEAFF. Supplemented by reference TRBV29-1 and TRBJ1-1, the full variable domain reads SAVISQKPSRDICQRGTSLTIQCQVDSQVTMMFWYRQQPGQSLTLIATANQGSEATYESGFVIDKFPISRPNLTFSTLTVSNMSPEDSSIYLCSAMGYSEAFFGQGTRLTVV.

There are a few counts of this clone. The rearrangement uses TRBV7-8 and TRBJ2-1; TRBD2 matches at 9 bases. This CDR3 is 13 amino acids long. V was clipped by 4 bases and J by 12 bases; unmatched bases: 7. Germline V gene sequence: CDR1 SGHVS, CDR2 FQNEAQ. The CDR3 spells CASSSRLAEVQFF. CDR3 nucleotide sequence: TGTGCCAGCAGCTCCAGACTAGCGGAGGTGCAGTTCTTC.

V usage is TRBV4-3 and J usage is TRBJ1-1, with D maybe TRBD1 (6 bases). This CDR3 has 14 amino acids. V was cut by 5 bases and J by 3 bases, with 13 bases left in between. Germline CDR1 LGHNA, CDR2 YSLEER. The CDR3 loop is CASSTTGDDTEAFF. In DNA, the CDR3 is TGCGCCAGCAGCACGACAGGAGATGACACTGAAGCTTTCTTT.

The chain couples TRBV5-1 to TRBJ2-5, with D possibly matching TRBD2 (5 bases). The V end lost 6 bases, the J end lost 4 bases, and 16 bases lay between the germline ends. The CDR3 has 14 residues. The germline CDR1 and CDR2 sequences are SGHRS and YFSETQ. In DNA form, the CDR3 reads TGCGCCAGCAAGGAGGCGGACGGAAGAGAGACCCAGTACTTC. Amino acids: CASKEADGRETQYF. Complete variable domain (other parts from reference TRBV5-1 and TRBJ2-5): KAGVTQTPRYLIKTRGQQVTLSCSPISGHRSVSWYQQTPGQGLQFLFEYFSETQRNKGNFPGRFSGRQFSNSRSEMNVSTLELGDSALYLCASKEADGRETQYFGPGTRLLVL.

The chain combines TRBV7-6 with TRBJ2-7; TRBD1 agrees at 10 bases. CDR3 size: 15 residues. J gave up 3 bases and V 5 bases, and 7 bases lay outside the gene matches. Germline V CDR1 and CDR2: SGHVS, FNYEAQ. CDR3 in amino acids: CASSPGTGALYEQYF. CDR3 DNA: TGTGCCAGCAGCCCCGGGACAGGGGCTCTCTACGAGCAGTACTTC.

This clone appeared a few times. The genes are TRBV5-8 and TRBJ2-7; 14 nucleotides line up with TRBD2. V dropped 2 bases and J dropped 5; count of bases not matched to a gene: 9. This CDR3 is 17 amino acids long. In germline, CDR1 is SGHTS, CDR2 YDEGEE. CDR3 bases: TGTGCCAGCAGCTTTAGGACTAGCGGGGGGAGGCGGAACGAGCAGTACTTC. Encoded protein: CASSFRTSGGRRNEQYF.

This clone was counted only a few times. The chain carries TRBV4-2 and TRBJ2-1, with D unclear. CDR1 LGHNA and CDR2 YNFKEQ come from the germline V gene. The CDR3 runs 13 residues. The V and J ends lost 0 bases and 8 bases respectively, with 8 bases between them. As DNA, the CDR3 is TGTGCCAGCAGCCAAGATGGCAAATATGAGCAGTTCTTC. It is translated as CASSQDGKYEQFF.

The chain joins TRBV5-4 to TRBJ1-1; D gene ambiguous. Germline V gives CDR1 SGHNT, CDR2 YYREEE (reference sequence). CDR3 length equals 14 residues. The ends were cut back, 1 base at V and 1 base at J, with 8 bases in the middle. The CDR3 DNA reads as TGTGCCAGCAGCTTGCTGGCGAGGAACACTGAAGCTTTCTTT. This sequence encodes CASSLLARNTEAFF. Combining the CDR3 with reference TRBV5-4 and TRBJ1-1 gives the whole variable domain ETGVTQSPTHLIKTRGQQVTLRCSSQSGHNTVSWYQQALGQGPQFIFQYYREEENGRGNFPPRFSGLQFPNYSSELNVNALELDDSALYLCASSLLARNTEAFFGQGTRLTVV.

The chain combines TRBV5-4 with TRBJ2-3; 7 bases match TRBD1. The CDR3 consists of 14 residues. Germline V lookup: CDR1 SGHNT, CDR2 YYREEE (reference sequence). J gave up 2 bases and V 4 bases, and 4 bases lay outside the gene matches. CDR3 nucleotides: TGTGCCAGCAGCGTGGACAGGTTCACAGATACGCAGTATTTT. Encoded protein: CASSVDRFTDTQYF.

This clone has just a few counts. The gene calls are TRBV19 and TRBJ1-4; 8 nucleotides line up with TRBD1. The CDR3 is 14 amino acids. V lost 5 bases, J lost 5 bases, and 4 bases stayed unmatched. Germline CDR1 reads LNHDA; CDR2 reads SQIVND (reference sequence). The CDR3 DNA is TGTGCCAGTAGTCCCCGGGACAGGAATGAAAAACTGTTTTTT. This sequence encodes CASSPRDRNEKLFF.

The J gene is TRBJ2-7, the V gene TRBV5-1, with 7 bases that match TRBD1. V was pared by 4 bases and J by 2 bases, with 15 bases of the junction left unmatched. Looked up from germline, CDR1 is SGHRS and CDR2 is YFSETQ. The CDR3 is 17 amino acids. CDR3 bases: TGCGCCAGCAGCCTAAATACCGGGACAGCTAACCCCTACGAGCAGTACTTC. As protein: CASSLNTGTANPYEQYF. Looking up the rest from reference TRBV5-1 and TRBJ2-7 gives the full variable domain: KAGVTQTPRYLIKTRGQQVTLSCSPISGHRSVSWYQQTPGQGLQFLFEYFSETQRNKGNFPGRFSGRQFSNSRSEMNVSTLELGDSALYLCASSLNTGTANPYEQYFGPGTRLTVT.

This clone was detected a few times. The chain couples TRBV10-3 to TRBJ2-7; TRBD2 agrees at 7 bases. Germline lookup yields CDR1 ENHRY and CDR2 SYGVKD. Trimming cost V 11 bases and J 2 bases; bases outside gene matches: 6. CDR3 length equals 12 residues. This CDR3 reads CAAGEATYEQYF. Here the CDR3 DNA reads TGTGCCGCGGGGGAGGCTACCTACGAGCAGTACTTC.

This chain uses TRBV28 with TRBJ2-7, with 10 bases matching TRBD1. The CDR3 is made up of 15 amino acids. The germline gives CDR1 MDHEN, CDR2 SYDVKM. Trimming removed 6 bases from V and 3 bases from J; junction bases left unmatched: 8. The CDR3 sequence: CASSPPGTGDYEQYF. The CDR3 DNA reads as TGTGCCAGCAGCCCCCCCGGGACAGGGGACTACGAGCAGTACTTC. The variable domain in full, completed from reference TRBV28 and TRBJ2-7, reads DVKVTQSSRYLVKRTGEKVFLECVQDMDHENMFWYRQDPGLGLRLIYFSYDVKMKEKGDIPEGYSVSREKKERFSLILESASTNQTSMYLCASSPPGTGDYEQYFGPGTRLTVT.

Details on this clone: One end of the junction is discordant with germline, which a read error may explain. The rearrangement joins TRBV5-4 to TRBJ1-6, with D perhaps TRBD1 (5 bases). The CDR3 sequence is 16 residues long. Germline CDR1 is SGHNT and CDR2 is YYREEE (reference sequence). The CDR3 DNA follows: TGTGCCAGCAGGTTGGCGGCGGGGCAGGGCGGTTCACCCCTCCACTTT. Encoded protein: CASRLAAGQGGSPLHF. The entire variable domain, with the rest obtained from reference TRBV5-4 and TRBJ1-6, is as follows: ETGVTQSPTHLIKTRGQQVTLRCSSQSGHNTVSWYQQALGQGPQFIFQYYREEENGRGNFPPRFSGLQFPNYSSELNVNALELDDSALYLCASRLAAGQGGSPLHFGNGTRLTVT.

This rearrangement joins TRBV19 to TRBJ1-3; TRBD1 might be the D (5 bases). Looked up from germline, CDR1 is LNHDA and CDR2 is SQIVND (reference sequence). There are 16 residues in the CDR3. The V and J ends lost 6 bases and 0 bases respectively, with 15 bases between them. The CDR3 DNA sequence: TGTGCCAGTAGGGCCTCCGACAGTCGCTCTGGAAACACCATATATTTT. This sequence encodes CASRASDSRSGNTIYF.

The V gene is TRBV7-2, the J gene TRBJ2-7; D unresolved. The length of the CDR3 is 14 residues. Germline values: CDR1 SGHTA, CDR2 FQGNSA. The V end lost 0 bases, the J end lost 0 bases, and 6 bases lay between the germline ends. The CDR3 loop is CASSLASTSYEQYF. Written as DNA, the CDR3 is TGTGCCAGCAGCTTAGCGAGTACCTCCTACGAGCAGTACTTC.

V is TRBV30 and J is TRBJ1-1; D not resolved. CDR3 size: 12 residues. Trimming cost V 4 bases and J 0 bases, with 6 bases left between them. In germline, CDR1 is GTSNPN, CDR2 SVGIG (reference sequence). CDR3 sequence: CAWKGLNTEAFF. In nucleotides, the CDR3 is TGTGCCTGGAAGGGTTTGAACACTGAAGCTTTCTTT.

The V call is TRBV5-1, the J call TRBJ1-2; no definite D call. This CDR3 region has 13 residues. Trimming left V 4 bases short and J 4 bases short, with 11 bases between. Per germline, CDR1 SGHRS and CDR2 YFSETQ. In DNA form, the CDR3 reads TGCGCCAGCAGCCGTGGAGGCAGCTATGGCTACACCTTC. Protein sequence: CASSRGGSYGYTF. Drawing the rest from reference TRBV5-1 and TRBJ1-2, the complete variable domain is KAGVTQTPRYLIKTRGQQVTLSCSPISGHRSVSWYQQTPGQGLQFLFEYFSETQRNKGNFPGRFSGRQFSNSRSEMNVSTLELGDSALYLCASSRGGSYGYTFGSGTRLTVV.

This clone was found once. The V call is TRBV6-5, the J call TRBJ1-2; weak D call: TRBD1 (5 bases). Per germline, CDR1 MNHEY and CDR2 SVGAGI. The CDR3 length is 13 residues. The V gene lost 9 bases and the J gene lost 2 bases, with 13 bases spanning the gap. The CDR3: CASGGTGNYGYTF. CDR3 sequence (DNA): TGTGCCAGTGGGGGGACTGGGAACTATGGCTACACCTTC.

This sequence joins TRBV6-5 and TRBJ2-2, with D unresolved. The CDR3 runs 14 residues. Trimming removed 1 base at V and 1 base at J, with 4 bases between. The V gene's germline CDR1 is MNHEY and CDR2 SVGAGI. In nucleotides, the CDR3 is TGTGCCAGCAGTTACTGGGAGAACACCGGGGAGCTGTTTTTT. Translated, it gives CASSYWENTGELFF.

The chain employs TRBV4-1 and TRBJ2-1; D is perhaps TRBD1 (6 bases). V lost 3 bases to trimming and J lost 7 bases, with 16 bases between them. CDR1 is MGHRA and CDR2 is YSYEKL in the germline V gene. CDR3 length equals 15 residues. The CDR3 DNA reads TGCGCCAGCAGCCACAACGACAGGCAGTCGAATGAGCAGTTCTTC. This translates into CASSHNDRQSNEQFF.

V is TRBV6-4 and J is TRBJ1-5, with a weak D call TRBD1 (5 bases). The V gene's germline CDR1 is MRHNA and CDR2 SNTAGT. The CDR3 loop spans 14 amino acids. The V end lost 3 bases, the J end lost 4 bases, and 10 bases lay between the germline ends. CDR3 sequence reads: CASSEGAKNQPQHF. The CDR3 coding sequence is TGTGCCAGCAGTGAAGGGGCCAAAAATCAGCCCCAGCATTTT.

This chain joins TRBV23-1 and TRBJ1-1, with D possibly being TRBD1 (5 bases). TRBV23-1 is treated as an ORF (open reading frame) with a function not yet certain. CDR3 size: 15 residues. Trimming took 10 bases from V and 3 from J, leaving 21 bases between them. The CDR3 spells CAITHNIPGDTEAFF. CDR3 DNA: TGCGCCATCACTCACAATATTCCGGGGGACACTGAAGCTTTCTTT.

The chain employs TRBV7-2 and TRBJ1-2, with 10 bases identical to TRBD1. The CDR3 loop spans 19 amino acids. The germline gives CDR1 SGHTA, CDR2 FQGNSA. The V and J ends lost 5 bases and 8 bases, in that order; junction bases with no gene match: 23. The CDR3 bases are TGTGCCAGCAGCCGAGAGGGGGTTGGTCTGACAGGGGGCGCCGGAGGCTACACCTTC. It encodes CASSREGVGLTGGAGGYTF.